This record looks at one TCR beta chain sequence and its context. The data originate from a study of blood T cell repertoires in COVID-19. Background on the study: COVID-19 samples, acute and convalescent, were from the United States, Italy and Spain. PBMCs, B-cell-depleted T cells, or T cells provided the cDNA or gDNA that made up the material.

Germline loops: CDR1 WSHSY, CDR2 SAAADI. The CDR3 consists of 13 residues. V was shortened by 4 bases and J by 3 bases, with 10 bases between the two germline ends. As originally analysed: Estimates of nucleated cell counts were drawn from the amplification of reference gene primers. The repertoire was sequenced with immunoSEQ multiplex PCR; TCRdb's copy has only in-frame clones and lacks some. The DNA was the basis for D and trimming; V, J and clone size are from that table. The table shows 180,000 or so clones, with 70% to 90% occurring only once. Sequenced sample: peripheral blood. The receptor was isolated from a man between 60 and 70 years old with acute or convalescent COVID-19. This sequence joins TRBV10-2 and TRBJ2-7; TRBD1 might be the D (5 bases). The CDR3 DNA sequence: TGCGCCAGCAGTGGGACAAATAACTACGAGCAGTACTTC. Translated, it gives CASSGTNNYEQYF.